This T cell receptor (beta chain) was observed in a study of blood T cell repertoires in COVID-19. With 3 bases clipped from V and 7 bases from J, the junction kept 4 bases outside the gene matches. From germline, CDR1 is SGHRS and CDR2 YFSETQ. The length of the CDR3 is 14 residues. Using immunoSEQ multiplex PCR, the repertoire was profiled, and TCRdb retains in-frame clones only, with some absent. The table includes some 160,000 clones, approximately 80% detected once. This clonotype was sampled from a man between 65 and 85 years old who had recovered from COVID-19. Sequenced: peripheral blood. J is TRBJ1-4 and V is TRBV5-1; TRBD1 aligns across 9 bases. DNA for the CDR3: TGCGCCAGCAGCTCCGGACAGGGGCCTGAAAAACTGTTTTTT. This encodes CASSSGQGPEKLFF.